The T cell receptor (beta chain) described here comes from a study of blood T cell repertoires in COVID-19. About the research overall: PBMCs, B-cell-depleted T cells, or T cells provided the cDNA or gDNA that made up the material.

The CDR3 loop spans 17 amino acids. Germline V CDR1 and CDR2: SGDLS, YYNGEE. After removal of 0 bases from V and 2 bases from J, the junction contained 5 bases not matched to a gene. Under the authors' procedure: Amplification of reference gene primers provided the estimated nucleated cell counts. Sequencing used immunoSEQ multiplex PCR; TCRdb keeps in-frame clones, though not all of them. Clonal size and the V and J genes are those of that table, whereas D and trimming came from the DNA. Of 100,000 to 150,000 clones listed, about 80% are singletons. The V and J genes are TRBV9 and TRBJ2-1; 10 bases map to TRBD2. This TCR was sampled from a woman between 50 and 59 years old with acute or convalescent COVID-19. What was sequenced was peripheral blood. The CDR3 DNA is TGTGCCAGCAGCGTAGCTCCTAGCGGGAGTACCTACAATGAGCAGTTCTTC. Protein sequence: CASSVAPSGSTYNEQFF.